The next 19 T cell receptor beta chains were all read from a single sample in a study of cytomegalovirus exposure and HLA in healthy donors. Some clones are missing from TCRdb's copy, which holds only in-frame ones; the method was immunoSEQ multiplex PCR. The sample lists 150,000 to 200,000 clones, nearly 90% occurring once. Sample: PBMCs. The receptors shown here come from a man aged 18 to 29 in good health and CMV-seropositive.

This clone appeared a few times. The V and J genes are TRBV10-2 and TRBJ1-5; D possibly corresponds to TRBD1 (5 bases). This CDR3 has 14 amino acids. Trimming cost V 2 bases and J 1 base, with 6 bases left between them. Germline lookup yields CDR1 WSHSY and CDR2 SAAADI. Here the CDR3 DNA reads TGCGCCAGCAGTGAGGCAGGGAGCAATCAGCCCCAGCATTTT. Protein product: CASSEAGSNQPQHF.

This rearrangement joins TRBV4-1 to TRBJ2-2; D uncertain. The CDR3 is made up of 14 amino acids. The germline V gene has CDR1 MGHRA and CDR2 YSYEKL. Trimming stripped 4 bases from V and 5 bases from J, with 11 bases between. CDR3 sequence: CASSLEAATGELFF. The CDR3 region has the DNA TGCGCCAGCAGCCTAGAGGCGGCGACCGGGGAGCTGTTTTTT.

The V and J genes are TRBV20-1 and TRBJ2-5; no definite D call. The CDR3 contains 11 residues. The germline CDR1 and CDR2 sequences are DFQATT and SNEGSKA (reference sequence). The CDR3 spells CSTGRGETQYF. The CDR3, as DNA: TGCAGCACTGGAAGAGGAGAGACCCAGTACTTC.

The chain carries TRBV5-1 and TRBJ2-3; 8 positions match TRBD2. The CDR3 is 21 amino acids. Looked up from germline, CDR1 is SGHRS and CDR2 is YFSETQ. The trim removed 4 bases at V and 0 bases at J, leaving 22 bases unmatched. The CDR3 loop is CASSRSPRPSGFDGSTDTQYF. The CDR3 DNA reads TGCGCCAGCAGCCGATCCCCCCGCCCTAGCGGGTTTGACGGAAGCACAGATACGCAGTATTTT.

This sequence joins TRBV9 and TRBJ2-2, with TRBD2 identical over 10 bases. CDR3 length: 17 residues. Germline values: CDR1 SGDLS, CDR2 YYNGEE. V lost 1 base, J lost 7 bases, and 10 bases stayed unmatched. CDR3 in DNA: TGTGCCAGCAGCGTACACTCCCTAGCGGGAGTGGACGGGGAGCTGTTTTTT. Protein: CASSVHSLAGVDGELFF.

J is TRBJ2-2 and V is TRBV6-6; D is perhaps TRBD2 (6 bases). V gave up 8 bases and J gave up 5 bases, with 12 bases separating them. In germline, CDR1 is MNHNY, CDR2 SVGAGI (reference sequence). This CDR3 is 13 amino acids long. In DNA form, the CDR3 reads TGTGCCAGCCATCGGGAGAGTACCGGGGAGCTGTTTTTT. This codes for CASHRESTGELFF.

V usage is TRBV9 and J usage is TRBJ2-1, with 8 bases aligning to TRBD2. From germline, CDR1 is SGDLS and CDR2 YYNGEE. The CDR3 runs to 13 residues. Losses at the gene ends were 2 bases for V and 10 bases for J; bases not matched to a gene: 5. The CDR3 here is CASSVGLVREQFF. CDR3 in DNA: TGTGCCAGCAGCGTGGGACTAGTAAGGGAGCAGTTCTTC.

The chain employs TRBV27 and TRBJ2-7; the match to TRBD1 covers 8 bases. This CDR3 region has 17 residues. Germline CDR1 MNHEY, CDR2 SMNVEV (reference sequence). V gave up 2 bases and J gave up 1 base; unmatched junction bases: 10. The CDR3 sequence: CASSLKGDRWTSYEQYF. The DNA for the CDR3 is TGTGCCAGCAGTTTAAAGGGGGACAGGTGGACTTCCTACGAGCAGTACTTC.

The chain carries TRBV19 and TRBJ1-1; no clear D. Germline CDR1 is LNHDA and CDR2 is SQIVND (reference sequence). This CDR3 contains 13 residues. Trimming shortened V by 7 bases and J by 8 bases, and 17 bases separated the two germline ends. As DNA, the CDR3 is TGTGCCAGTATGCTGAGTCCCGGGTTGGAAGCTTTCTTT. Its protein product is CASMLSPGLEAFF. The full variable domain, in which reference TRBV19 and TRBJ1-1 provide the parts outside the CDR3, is DGGITQSPKYLFRKEGQNVTLSCEQNLNHDAMYWYRQDPGQGLRLIYYSQIVNDFQKGDIAEGYSVSREKKESFPLTVTSAQKNPTAFYLCASMLSPGLEAFFGQGTRLTVV.

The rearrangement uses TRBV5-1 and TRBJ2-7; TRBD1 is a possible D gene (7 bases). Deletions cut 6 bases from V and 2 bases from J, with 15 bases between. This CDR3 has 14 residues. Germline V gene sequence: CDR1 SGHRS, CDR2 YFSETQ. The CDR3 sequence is CASTYGGGPYEQYF. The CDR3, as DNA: TGCGCCAGCACCTACGGAGGGGGCCCCTACGAGCAGTACTTC.

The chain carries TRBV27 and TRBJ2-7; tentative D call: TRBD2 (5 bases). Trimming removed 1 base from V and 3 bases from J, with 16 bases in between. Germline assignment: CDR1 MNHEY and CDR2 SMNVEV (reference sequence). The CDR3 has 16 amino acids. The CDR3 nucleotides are TGTGCCAGCAGTTTATATGCGGGCTCGTTAGGCTACGAGCAGTACTTC. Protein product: CASSLYAGSLGYEQYF.

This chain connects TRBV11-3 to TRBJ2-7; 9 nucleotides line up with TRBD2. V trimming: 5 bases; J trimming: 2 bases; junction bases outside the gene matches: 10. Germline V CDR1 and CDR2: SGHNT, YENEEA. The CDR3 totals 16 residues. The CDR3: CASSVRRTSVTYEQYF. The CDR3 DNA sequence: TGTGCCAGCAGCGTCAGAAGGACTAGCGTTACCTACGAGCAGTACTTC.

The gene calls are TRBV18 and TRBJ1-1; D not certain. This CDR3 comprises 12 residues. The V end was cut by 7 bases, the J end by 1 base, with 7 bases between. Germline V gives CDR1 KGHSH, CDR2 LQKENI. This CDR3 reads CASCQANTEAFF. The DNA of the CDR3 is TGTGCCAGCTGTCAGGCGAACACTGAAGCTTTCTTT.

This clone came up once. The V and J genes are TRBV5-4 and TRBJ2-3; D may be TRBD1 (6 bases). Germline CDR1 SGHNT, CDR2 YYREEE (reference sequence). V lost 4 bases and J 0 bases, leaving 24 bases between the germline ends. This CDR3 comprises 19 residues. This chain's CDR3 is CASSGFPGQKKPSTDTQYF. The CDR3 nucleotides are TGTGCCAGCAGCGGATTTCCGGGACAAAAAAAGCCAAGCACAGATACGCAGTATTTT.

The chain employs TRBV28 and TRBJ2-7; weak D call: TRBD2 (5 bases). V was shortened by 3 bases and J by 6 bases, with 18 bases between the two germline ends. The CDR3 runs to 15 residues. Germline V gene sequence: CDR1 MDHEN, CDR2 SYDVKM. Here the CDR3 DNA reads TGTGCCAGCAGTTTGAGCGGCCCGTCTGGCTCCGAGCAGTACTTC. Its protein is CASSLSGPSGSEQYF.

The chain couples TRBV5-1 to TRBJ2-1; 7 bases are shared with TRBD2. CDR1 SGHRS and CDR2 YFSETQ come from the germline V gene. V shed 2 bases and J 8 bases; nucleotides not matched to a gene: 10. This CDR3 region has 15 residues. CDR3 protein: CASSFAGLGLDEQFF. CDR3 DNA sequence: TGCGCCAGCAGCTTCGCCGGACTAGGGCTCGATGAGCAGTTCTTC.

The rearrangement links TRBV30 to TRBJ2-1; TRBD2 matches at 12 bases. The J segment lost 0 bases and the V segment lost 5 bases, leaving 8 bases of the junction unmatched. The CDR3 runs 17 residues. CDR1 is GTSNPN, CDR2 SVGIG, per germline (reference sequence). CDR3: CAWGLAGNPSSYNEQFF. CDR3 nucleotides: TGTGCCTGGGGACTAGCGGGAAACCCGAGCTCCTACAATGAGCAGTTCTTC. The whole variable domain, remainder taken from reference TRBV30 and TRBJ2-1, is SQTIHQWPATLVQPVGSPLSLECTVEGTSNPNLYWYRQAAGRGLQLLFYSVGIGQISSEVPQNLSASRPQDRQFILSSKKLLLSDSGFYLCAWGLAGNPSSYNEQFFGPGTRLTVL.

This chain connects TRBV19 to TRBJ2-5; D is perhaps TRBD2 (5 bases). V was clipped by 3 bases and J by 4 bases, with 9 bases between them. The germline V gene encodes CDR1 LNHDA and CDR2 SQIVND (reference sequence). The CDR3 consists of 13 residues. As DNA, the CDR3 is TGTGCCAGTAGTATCTCCCTAGCAGAGACCCAGTACTTC. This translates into CASSISLAETQYF.

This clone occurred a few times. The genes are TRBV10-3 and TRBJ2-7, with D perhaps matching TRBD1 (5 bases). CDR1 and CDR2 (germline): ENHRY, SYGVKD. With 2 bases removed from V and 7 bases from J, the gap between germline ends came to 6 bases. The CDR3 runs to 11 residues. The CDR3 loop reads CAISERGEQYF. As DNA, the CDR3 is TGTGCCATCAGTGAGAGGGGAGAGCAGTACTTC.